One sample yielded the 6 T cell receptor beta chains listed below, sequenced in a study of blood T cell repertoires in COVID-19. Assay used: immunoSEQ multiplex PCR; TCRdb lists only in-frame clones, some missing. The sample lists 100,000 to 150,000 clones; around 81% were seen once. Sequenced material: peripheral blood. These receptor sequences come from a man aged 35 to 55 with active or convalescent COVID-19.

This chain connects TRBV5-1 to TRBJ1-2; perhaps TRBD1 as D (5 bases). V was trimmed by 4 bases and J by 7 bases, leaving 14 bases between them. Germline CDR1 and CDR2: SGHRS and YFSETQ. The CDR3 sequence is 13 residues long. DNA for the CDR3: TGCGCCAGCAGCCGGGGGGAGGGAAGTGGCTACACCTTC. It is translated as CASSRGEGSGYTF. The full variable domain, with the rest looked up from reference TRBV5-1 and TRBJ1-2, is KAGVTQTPRYLIKTRGQQVTLSCSPISGHRSVSWYQQTPGQGLQFLFEYFSETQRNKGNFPGRFSGRQFSNSRSEMNVSTLELGDSALYLCASSRGEGSGYTFGSGTRLTVV.

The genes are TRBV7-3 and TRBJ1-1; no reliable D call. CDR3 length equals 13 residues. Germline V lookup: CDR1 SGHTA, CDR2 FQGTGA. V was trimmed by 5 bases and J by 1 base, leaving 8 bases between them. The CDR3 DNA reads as TGTGCCAGCAGCCCGGGTCCGAACACTGAAGCTTTCTTT. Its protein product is CASSPGPNTEAFF.

CDR3 sequence reads: CASSFSPGTGLSSYNSPLHF. CDR3 nucleotides: TGTGCCAGCAGTTTCAGTCCCGGGACAGGGCTGAGCTCCTATAATTCACCCCTCCACTTT. The V call is TRBV28, the J call TRBJ1-6, with TRBD1 identical over 9 bases. The V gene's germline CDR1 is MDHEN and CDR2 SYDVKM. The J segment lost 0 bases and the V segment lost 3 bases, leaving 12 bases of the junction unmatched. This CDR3 is built from 20 residues. Together with reference TRBV28 and TRBJ1-6, the CDR3 gives the full variable domain: DVKVTQSSRYLVKRTGEKVFLECVQDMDHENMFWYRQDPGLGLRLIYFSYDVKMKEKGDIPEGYSVSREKKERFSLILESASTNQTSMYLCASSFSPGTGLSSYNSPLHFGNGTRLTVT.

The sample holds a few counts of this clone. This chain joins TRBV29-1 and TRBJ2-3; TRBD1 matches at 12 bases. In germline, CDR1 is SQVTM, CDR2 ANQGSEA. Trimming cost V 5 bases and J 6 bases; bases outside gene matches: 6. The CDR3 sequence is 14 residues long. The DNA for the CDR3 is TGCAGCGTTAGAATGGGACAGGGGGCTGATACGCAGTATTTT. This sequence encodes CSVRMGQGADTQYF.

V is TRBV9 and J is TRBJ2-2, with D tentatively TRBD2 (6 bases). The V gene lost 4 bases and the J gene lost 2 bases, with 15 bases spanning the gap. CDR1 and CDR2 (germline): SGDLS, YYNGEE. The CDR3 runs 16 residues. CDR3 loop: CASSPQTGLNTGELFF. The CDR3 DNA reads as TGTGCCAGCAGCCCCCAAACGGGACTTAACACCGGGGAGCTGTTTTTT.

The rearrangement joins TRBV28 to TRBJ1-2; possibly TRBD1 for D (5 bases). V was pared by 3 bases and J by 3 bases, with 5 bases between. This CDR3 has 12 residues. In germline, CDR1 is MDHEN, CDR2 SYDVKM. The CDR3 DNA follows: TGTGCCAGCAGTTTGACAGACTATGGCTACACCTTC. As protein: CASSLTDYGYTF.